Listed here are 27 T cell receptor beta chains from one sample, sequenced in a study of blood T cell repertoires in COVID-19. Generated by immunoSEQ multiplex PCR, the TCRdb table keeps only in-frame clones and is missing some. The sample carries 99,000 or so clones, 70% to 90% recorded once. The material sequenced was peripheral blood. The source of these receptors is a woman aged 55-69 years in a cohort sampled during active or convalescent COVID-19.

The rearrangement uses TRBV2 and TRBJ1-3, with D hard to call. CDR1 is SNHLY, CDR2 FYNNEI, per germline. Trimming removed 6 bases at V and 4 bases at J, with 10 bases between. This CDR3 has 13 residues. CDR3 nucleotide sequence: TGTGCCAGCAGAATACTTCTGGGAAACACCATATATTTT. Translating it yields CASRILLGNTIYF.

The gene calls are TRBV5-6 and TRBJ2-7, with TRBD1 identical over 10 bases. V shed 0 bases and J 3 bases; nucleotides not matched to a gene: 9. CDR3 length: 17 amino acids. Looked up from germline, CDR1 is SGHDT and CDR2 is YYEEEE. The CDR3 protein is CASSLEGQGRRRYEQYF. CDR3 nucleotide sequence: TGTGCCAGCAGCTTGGAGGGACAGGGGAGGAGACGCTACGAGCAGTACTTC. The full variable domain, rest sourced from reference TRBV5-6 and TRBJ2-7, is DAGVTQSPTHLIKTRGQQVTLRCSPKSGHDTVSWYQQALGQGPQFIFQYYEEEERQRGNFPDRFSGHQFPNYSSELNVNALLLGDSALYLCASSLEGQGRRRYEQYFGPGTRLTVT.

V and J are TRBV30 and TRBJ1-2; 9 bases are shared with TRBD1. CDR1 and CDR2 from the germline V gene are GTSNPN and SVGIG (reference sequence). Germline trimming cut 0 bases from V and 1 base from J; bases unmatched to any gene: 3. The CDR3 loop spans 15 amino acids. The CDR3 DNA follows: TGTGCCTGGAGTGTTCGGACAGGGGTTAACTATGGCTACACCTTC. Translation: CAWSVRTGVNYGYTF. The complete variable domain, with remaining parts taken from reference TRBV30 and TRBJ1-2, reads SQTIHQWPATLVQPVGSPLSLECTVEGTSNPNLYWYRQAAGRGLQLLFYSVGIGQISSEVPQNLSASRPQDRQFILSSKKLLLSDSGFYLCAWSVRTGVNYGYTFGSGTRLTVV.

V is TRBV27 and J is TRBJ1-4, with 9 bases identical to TRBD1. Germline lookup yields CDR1 MNHEY and CDR2 SMNVEV (reference sequence). J gave up 8 bases and V 6 bases, and 10 bases lay outside the gene matches. CDR3 length: 15 amino acids. CDR3 in DNA: TGTGCCAGCAGCAATCAACAGGGGGCGGAGGAAAAACTGTTTTTT. Translation: CASSNQQGAEEKLFF.

The chain carries TRBV12-3 or TRBV12-4 and TRBJ1-2; D call uncertain. The CDR3 contains 12 residues. Trimming stripped 3 bases from V and 7 bases from J, with 9 bases between. Here the CDR3 reads CASSFANLGYTF. Here the CDR3 DNA reads TGTGCCAGCAGTTTCGCTAACCTTGGCTACACCTTC.

The rearrangement uses TRBV5-1 and TRBJ2-7; 9 bases agree with TRBD1. Germline V gives CDR1 SGHRS, CDR2 YFSETQ. The CDR3 extends over 15 amino acids. V lost 1 base to trimming and J lost 2 bases; unmatched junction nucleotides: 4. Here the CDR3 DNA reads TGCGCCAGCAGCTTGCTGAGGACAGGGGCCTACGAGCAGTACTTC. Translating it yields CASSLLRTGAYEQYF.

The chain couples TRBV18 to TRBJ2-1; no clear D. Between the trimmed V and J ends, which lost 3 bases and 0 bases, there was a span of 9 bases. The length of the CDR3 is 15 residues. Germline V CDR1 and CDR2: KGHSH, LQKENI. The DNA of the CDR3 is TGTGCCAGCTCACCCGCGGTTAGCTCCTACAATGAGCAGTTCTTC. It specifies CASSPAVSSYNEQFF.

The V and J genes are TRBV18 and TRBJ1-2; 8 nucleotides align to TRBD1. This CDR3 contains 15 residues. V shed 5 bases, J shed 2 bases, and the junction held 7 bases outside the gene matches. Germline CDR1 KGHSH, CDR2 LQKENI. The CDR3 region has the DNA TGTGCCAGCTCAAGGACAGGGACCGAGAACTATGGCTACACCTTC. This codes for CASSRTGTENYGYTF.

CDR3 sequence: CASSSRDRRLLNYGYTF. The CDR3, as DNA: TGTGCCAGCAGCTCCCGGGACAGGCGATTACTTAACTATGGCTACACCTTC. The rearrangement links TRBV11-2 to TRBJ1-2; 8 bases agree with TRBD1. The germline V gene has CDR1 SGHAT and CDR2 FQNNGV. J was trimmed by 1 base and V by 4 bases; bases with no gene match: 11. CDR3 length: 17 amino acids.

J is TRBJ2-1 and V is TRBV19; 12 nucleotides align to TRBD2. CDR3 length: 15 amino acids. CDR1 is LNHDA, CDR2 SQIVND, per germline (reference sequence). The ends lost 5 bases at V and 4 bases at J; junction bases unmatched: 3. The DNA of the CDR3 is TGTGCCAGTAGTGTCGGACTAGCGGGGTACAATGAGCAGTTCTTC. This codes for CASSVGLAGYNEQFF.

The gene calls are TRBV5-1 and TRBJ2-2; tentative D call: TRBD2 (5 bases). Germline V gene data show CDR1 as SGHRS and CDR2 as YFSETQ. Deletions cut 1 base from V and 5 bases from J, with 12 bases between. The CDR3 covers 15 residues. CDR3 sequence (DNA): TGCGCCAGCAGCTTGACGGGGAAGAATACCGGGGAGCTGTTTTTT. It is translated as CASSLTGKNTGELFF.

The chain recombines TRBV5-6 with TRBJ1-2; 11 bases are a match to TRBD1. The CDR3 totals 17 residues. Unmatched junction bases numbered 12, after V lost 0 bases and J lost 8 bases. Germline V lookup: CDR1 SGHDT, CDR2 YYEEEE. DNA of the CDR3: TGTGCCAGCAGCTTGGTCGGGACAGGGGGATCGACTTGGGGCTACACCTTC. Its protein product is CASSLVGTGGSTWGYTF.

The chain employs TRBV28 and TRBJ1-2, with D possibly matching TRBD1 (5 bases). Trimming removed 10 bases from V and 8 bases from J, with 20 bases in between. CDR1 and CDR2 from the germline V gene are MDHEN and SYDVKM. The length of the CDR3 is 13 residues. CDR3 sequence (DNA): TGTGCCACCCTCTCGAGGCCGGGGGGGGGCTACACCTTC. Translated: CATLSRPGGGYTF.

The V gene is TRBV5-1, the J gene TRBJ1-6; 7 bases are a match to TRBD1. The V and J ends lost 4 bases and 4 bases, in that order; junction bases with no gene match: 5. The germline V gene encodes CDR1 SGHRS and CDR2 YFSETQ. The CDR3 sequence is 15 residues long. The CDR3 DNA sequence: TGCGCCAGCAGCGGGGGGACAGTATATAATTCACCCCTCCACTTT. This sequence encodes CASSGGTVYNSPLHF.

J is TRBJ1-3 and V is TRBV9; maybe TRBD1 (5 bases). Trimming left V 0 bases short and J 4 bases short, with 5 bases between. CDR3 length: 13 amino acids. The germline gives CDR1 SGDLS, CDR2 YYNGEE. As DNA, the CDR3 is TGTGCCAGCAGCGTAGACAGGGGAAACACCATATATTTT. Translated, it gives CASSVDRGNTIYF.

The genes are TRBV28 and TRBJ1-2; D perhaps matches TRBD1 (6 bases). The V gene's germline CDR1 is MDHEN and CDR2 SYDVKM. The CDR3 loop spans 12 amino acids. The ends were cut back, 7 bases at V and 7 bases at J, with 13 bases in the middle. Here the CDR3 reads CASKTGPRGYTF. DNA of the CDR3: TGTGCCAGCAAGACAGGCCCCCGTGGCTACACCTTC.

The CDR3: CASQPGQDANEAFF. CDR3 bases: TGCGCCAGTCAACCCGGACAGGACGCGAATGAAGCTTTCTTT. This chain connects TRBV5-1 to TRBJ1-1; 7 bases line up with TRBD1. CDR1 is SGHRS and CDR2 is YFSETQ in the germline V gene. With 8 bases clipped from V and 7 bases from J, the junction kept 14 bases outside the gene matches. The CDR3 extends over 14 amino acids.

The chain combines TRBV28 with TRBJ2-1; 10 bases map to TRBD2. CDR3 length equals 14 residues. The V gene's germline CDR1 is MDHEN and CDR2 SYDVKM. After removal of 3 bases from V and 7 bases from J, the junction contained 3 bases not matched to a gene. CDR3 residues: CASSLSGGANEQFF. The CDR3 nucleotides are TGTGCCAGCAGTTTGAGCGGGGGGGCTAATGAGCAGTTCTTC.

This chain connects TRBV4-2 to TRBJ2-1; a possible D gene is TRBD2 (5 bases). The V end was cut by 1 base, the J end by 12 bases, with 25 bases between. Germline V gene sequence: CDR1 LGHNA, CDR2 YNFKEQ. There are 17 residues in the CDR3. CDR3 bases: TGTGCCAGCAGCCAAGGTAAAGGATTGGAGGCCCTTACCGGGCAGTTCTTC. This translates into CASSQGKGLEALTGQFF.

The V call is TRBV18, the J call TRBJ2-1, with D tentatively TRBD1 (10 bases). Per the germline V gene, CDR1 is KGHSH and CDR2 is LQKENI. CDR3 length: 16 residues. Trimming took off 3 bases at V and 7 bases at J, with 19 bases between the two ends. The CDR3 nucleotides read TGTGCCAGCTCACCGCTAGCGGGACAGGGGCAGAATGAGCAGTTCTTC. Its protein product is CASSPLAGQGQNEQFF.

This clone appeared a single time. The genes are TRBV19 and TRBJ1-1; TRBD1 might be the D (6 bases). The V gene's germline CDR1 is LNHDA and CDR2 SQIVND (reference sequence). Trimming removed 7 bases from V and 3 bases from J, with 18 bases in between. CDR3 length: 15 amino acids. This chain's CDR3 is CASMRMGAKDTEAFF. In nucleotides, the CDR3 is TGTGCCAGTATGAGGATGGGGGCAAAGGACACTGAAGCTTTCTTT.

The rearrangement uses TRBV27 and TRBJ2-7; 12 nucleotides agree with TRBD2. V trimming: 4 bases; J trimming: 2 bases; junction bases outside the gene matches: 12. This CDR3 contains 18 residues. Germline CDR1 is MNHEY and CDR2 is SMNVEV (reference sequence). CDR3 loop: CASSSKPGLAGRPYEQYF. CDR3 sequence (DNA): TGTGCCAGCAGTTCCAAACCGGGACTAGCGGGCCGCCCCTACGAGCAGTACTTC.

The chain links TRBV19 to TRBJ1-5; 7 nucleotides line up with TRBD1. The CDR3 runs to 17 residues. V gave up 5 bases and J gave up 0 bases; unmatched junction bases: 10. Germline CDR1 and CDR2: LNHDA and SQIVND (reference sequence). The CDR3 protein is CASSLLRDSNSNQPQHF. The CDR3 bases are TGTGCCAGTAGTTTGCTTCGGGACAGCAATAGCAATCAGCCCCAGCATTTT.

The rearrangement uses TRBV28 and TRBJ1-5; TRBD1 aligns across 11 bases. J was trimmed by 5 bases and V by 3 bases; bases with no gene match: 3. This CDR3 comprises 15 residues. From germline, CDR1 is MDHEN and CDR2 SYDVKM. Written as DNA, the CDR3 is TGTGCCAGCAGTTTGGACAGGGGGCGAGATCAGCCCCAGCATTTT. Its translation is CASSLDRGRDQPQHF.

This clone came up once. J is TRBJ1-3 and V is TRBV9; no firm D call. The V gene's germline CDR1 is SGDLS and CDR2 YYNGEE. V was clipped by 3 bases and J by 0 bases, with 10 bases between them. The CDR3 is 15 amino acids. This chain's CDR3 is CASSGRYFSGNTIYF. The CDR3 nucleotides are TGTGCCAGCAGCGGCCGCTATTTCTCTGGAAACACCATATATTTT.

The chain recombines TRBV5-1 with TRBJ1-2; 8 bases line up with TRBD1. The CDR3 sequence is 14 residues long. After removal of 4 bases from V and 4 bases from J, the junction contained 6 bases not matched to a gene. Looked up from germline, CDR1 is SGHRS and CDR2 is YFSETQ. CDR3 sequence reads: CASSPGQETYGYTF. Written as DNA, the CDR3 is TGCGCCAGCAGCCCGGGACAGGAAACCTATGGCTACACCTTC.

V is TRBV6-5 and J is TRBJ1-3; D is perhaps TRBD1 (5 bases). Trimming took off 2 bases at V and 0 bases at J, with 8 bases between the two ends. The length of the CDR3 is 15 residues. Germline-derived CDR1 and CDR2 are MNHEY and SVGAGI. CDR3 region: CASSYQGDSGNTIYF. The CDR3 nucleotides are TGTGCCAGCAGTTACCAAGGGGACTCTGGAAACACCATATATTTT.